A single sample is the source of the 31 T cell receptor beta chains below, sequenced in a study of cytomegalovirus exposure and HLA in healthy donors. PCR used 60 Vbeta primers and 13 Jbeta primers. Here immunoSEQ multiplex PCR was the method, and the copy in TCRdb shows in-frame clones only, minus some. The sample contains some 170,000 clones, 77% of which appear only once. Sample: PBMCs. Receptor source: a woman aged 60 to 75 in good health and CMV-seropositive.

The V call is TRBV15, the J call TRBJ2-1; 9 positions match TRBD1. Germline V lookup: CDR1 LNHNV, CDR2 YYDKDF (reference sequence). The CDR3 spans 15 residues. The junction had 5 bases not matched to a gene; V was cut back by 1 base and J by 7 bases. The CDR3 spells CATSRGGTGRNEQFF. CDR3 DNA: TGTGCCACCAGCAGAGGTGGGACAGGGAGAAATGAGCAGTTCTTC. Complete variable domain (other parts from reference TRBV15 and TRBJ2-1): DAMVIQNPRYQVTQFGKPVTLSCSQTLNHNVMYWYQQKSSQAPKLLFHYYDKDFNNEADTPDNFQSRRPNTSFCFLDIRSPGLGDTAMYLCATSRGGTGRNEQFFGPGTRLTVL.

The gene calls are TRBV27 and TRBJ2-3; 11 nucleotides agree with TRBD2. CDR1 and CDR2 from the germline V gene are MNHEY and SMNVEV (reference sequence). The CDR3 is 17 amino acids. Trimming cost V 5 bases and J 5 bases; bases outside gene matches: 12. The CDR3, as DNA: TGTGCCAGCAGTGTTATAGGGACTAGCGGATGGAAAGATACGCAGTATTTT. It is translated as CASSVIGTSGWKDTQYF.

The gene calls are TRBV5-6 and TRBJ1-4, with a tentative D call TRBD1 (5 bases). The germline V gene has CDR1 SGHDT and CDR2 YYEEEE. CDR3 length equals 14 residues. Trimming pared 0 bases from V and 8 bases from J, leaving 11 bases between. The CDR3 nucleotides read TGTGCCAGCAGCTTGGGGCAGGGTGACGAAAAACTGTTTTTT. Translating it yields CASSLGQGDEKLFF.

The chain joins TRBV6-6 to TRBJ1-1, with D tentatively TRBD1 (6 bases). The V and J ends lost 5 bases and 3 bases respectively, with 13 bases between them. Germline V gene sequence: CDR1 MNHNY, CDR2 SVGAGI (reference sequence). This CDR3 comprises 14 residues. CDR3 amino acids: CASSTAGEYTEAFF. CDR3 DNA sequence: TGTGCCAGCAGTACCGCAGGGGAATACACTGAAGCTTTCTTT.

The chain uses TRBV5-1 and TRBJ2-3; TRBD1 matches 7 bases. Trimming removed 5 bases from V and 2 bases from J; junction bases left unmatched: 8. CDR1 and CDR2 (germline): SGHRS, YFSETQ. CDR3 length: 15 amino acids. The CDR3, as DNA: TGCGCCAGCAGTTCTGCCGGGACAGTCACAGATACGCAGTATTTT. Its translation is CASSSAGTVTDTQYF.

This clone has just a few counts. The rearrangement links TRBV5-1 to TRBJ2-1, with 9 bases lining up with TRBD2. The CDR3 is 19 residues long. The V gene's germline CDR1 is SGHRS and CDR2 YFSETQ. With 1 base clipped from V and 8 bases from J, the junction kept 19 bases outside the gene matches. CDR3 region: CASSLSVIVAGDLGYEQFF. Written as DNA, the CDR3 is TGCGCCAGCAGCTTGTCGGTCATAGTAGCGGGAGATCTCGGGTATGAGCAGTTCTTC.

CDR3 nucleotides: TGTGCCAGCAGACGCGAAACTAGATACGAGCAGTACTTC. Protein: CASRRETRYEQYF. V and J are TRBV6-5 and TRBJ2-7; TRBD2 might be the D (5 bases). This CDR3 contains 13 residues. Trimming removed 6 bases at V and 4 bases at J, with 13 bases between. Germline CDR1 and CDR2: MNHEY and SVGAGI.

The gene calls are TRBV5-6 and TRBJ1-2, with a tentative D call TRBD1 (6 bases). The CDR3 length is 13 residues. The germline V gene encodes CDR1 SGHDT and CDR2 YYEEEE. V was shortened by 4 bases and J by 3 bases, with 10 bases between the two germline ends. CDR3 nucleotide sequence: TGTGCCAGCAGCCAGGGGCGGGACTATGGCTACACCTTC. This gives the protein CASSQGRDYGYTF.

This clone was recorded a few times. The rearrangement joins TRBV27 to TRBJ1-1; D might be TRBD1 (5 bases). V dropped 3 bases and J dropped 1 base, with 6 bases sitting between them. The CDR3 covers 13 residues. Germline V lookup: CDR1 MNHEY, CDR2 SMNVEV (reference sequence). CDR3: CASSLTENTEAFF. CDR3 in DNA: TGTGCCAGCAGTTTGACAGAGAACACTGAAGCTTTCTTT.

J is TRBJ2-1 and V is TRBV30, with D maybe TRBD1 (6 bases). The CDR3 totals 13 residues. Trimming cost V 2 bases and J 12 bases, with 17 bases left between them. Germline CDR1 is GTSNPN and CDR2 is SVGIG (reference sequence). The CDR3 nucleotides are TGTGCCTGGAGTATCAATGAGGGGGAAATGCAGTTCTTC. This sequence encodes CAWSINEGEMQFF.

The gene calls are TRBV4-2 and TRBJ2-7; TRBD2 is a possible D gene (6 bases). CDR3 length: 15 residues. CDR1 is LGHNA and CDR2 is YNFKEQ in the germline V gene. Trimming stripped 0 bases from V and 3 bases from J, with 12 bases between. CDR3 in DNA: TGTGCCAGCAGCCAAGATCGGCAGGACTACTACGAGCAGTACTTC. Translating it yields CASSQDRQDYYEQYF.

The gene calls are TRBV9 and TRBJ2-2, with 14 bases matching TRBD2. The CDR3 length is 17 residues. Germline V gene data show CDR1 as SGDLS and CDR2 as YYNGEE. The V and J ends lost 4 bases and 6 bases, in that order; junction bases with no gene match: 8. The CDR3 nucleotides are TGTGCCAGCAGCTTGACTAGCGGGGGGGCGGGACCCGGGGAGCTGTTTTTT. It is translated as CASSLTSGGAGPGELFF.

The chain combines TRBV11-2 with TRBJ2-7; TRBD1 matches at 7 bases. The CDR3 has 14 residues. V dropped 5 bases and J dropped 6; count of bases not matched to a gene: 10. CDR1 is SGHAT and CDR2 is FQNNGV in the germline V gene. CDR3 bases: TGTGCCAGCAGCATAACAGGGGTAGGTGCCGAGCAGTACTTC. This encodes CASSITGVGAEQYF.

This rearrangement joins TRBV2 to TRBJ1-3; tentatively, D is TRBD1 (5 bases). This CDR3 contains 17 residues. Per the germline V gene, CDR1 is SNHLY and CDR2 is FYNNEI. The V end lost 4 bases, the J end lost 0 bases, and 16 bases lay between the germline ends. The CDR3 spells CASSASRSRASGNTIYF. In nucleotides, the CDR3 is TGTGCCAGCAGTGCCTCGAGGTCCAGGGCCTCTGGAAACACCATATATTTT.

The rearrangement joins TRBV14 to TRBJ2-3; 8 bases are shared with TRBD2. The length of the CDR3 is 15 residues. The V gene end was trimmed by 1 base and the J gene end by 4 bases; junction bases not matched to a gene: 4. Germline loops: CDR1 SGHDN, CDR2 FVKESK. The DNA of the CDR3 is TGTGCCAGCAGCCAAGGAGGGACTAGGGCAGATACGCAGTATTTT. Amino acids: CASSQGGTRADTQYF. Together with reference TRBV14 and TRBJ2-3, the CDR3 gives the full variable domain: EAGVTQFPSHSVIEKGQTVTLRCDPISGHDNLYWYRRVMGKEIKFLLHFVKESKQDESGMPNNRFLAERTGGTYSTLKVQPAELEDSGVYFCASSQGGTRADTQYFGPGTRLTVL.

The chain employs TRBV27 and TRBJ1-1, with D possibly being TRBD1 (5 bases). The CDR3 consists of 16 residues. Germline CDR1 and CDR2: MNHEY and SMNVEV (reference sequence). V was pared by 0 bases and J by 5 bases, with 16 bases between. CDR3 DNA: TGTGCCAGCAGTTTATCTTCTGTCAGGGCAAGGACTGAAGCTTTCTTT. Translated, it gives CASSLSSVRARTEAFF.

This chain uses TRBV7-2 with TRBJ1-2, with 7 nucleotides matching TRBD1. CDR1 is SGHTA, CDR2 FQGNSA, per germline. This CDR3 spans 13 amino acids. V shed 5 bases, J shed 5 bases, and the junction held 5 bases outside the gene matches. The DNA for the CDR3 is TGTGCCAGCAGCGCCGGGACAGAATATGGCTACACCTTC. Translation gives CASSAGTEYGYTF.

The CDR3 DNA reads TGTGCCAGCAGACAGGGACTAGGCGCCTACAATGAGCAGTTCTTC. This encodes CASRQGLGAYNEQFF. The V and J genes are TRBV2 and TRBJ2-1; TRBD2 agrees at 8 bases. Trimming removed 6 bases from V and 2 bases from J; junction bases left unmatched: 6. The CDR3 consists of 15 residues. Germline assignment: CDR1 SNHLY and CDR2 FYNNEI.

The rearrangement uses TRBV28 and TRBJ1-1; D perhaps matches TRBD1 (6 bases). V lost 6 bases to trimming and J lost 1 base, with 12 bases between them. Per the germline V gene, CDR1 is MDHEN and CDR2 is SYDVKM. The CDR3 covers 14 residues. The CDR3 nucleotides are TGTGCCAGCAGCCAGACAGGTTCGAACACTGAAGCTTTCTTT. Its protein product is CASSQTGSNTEAFF.

V gene TRBV6-4 combines with J gene TRBJ2-2; D gene unclear. Trimming cost V 0 bases and J 4 bases, with 3 bases left between them. The length of the CDR3 is 13 residues. The germline gives CDR1 MRHNA, CDR2 SNTAGT. The CDR3 reads CASSDSITGELFF. As DNA, the CDR3 is TGTGCCAGCAGTGACTCTATCACCGGGGAGCTGTTTTTT.

V and J are TRBV7-8 and TRBJ1-1; 7 positions match TRBD1. The CDR3 consists of 13 residues. Germline V gene data show CDR1 as SGHVS and CDR2 as FQNEAQ. J was trimmed by 8 bases and V by 5 bases; bases with no gene match: 8. The chain's CDR3 is CASSRDRVREAFF. The CDR3 nucleotides are TGTGCCAGCAGCCGCGACAGGGTAAGGGAAGCTTTCTTT.

The V gene is TRBV5-5, the J gene TRBJ1-5, with 8 bases lining up with TRBD1. Germline V gives CDR1 SGHKS, CDR2 YYEKEE (reference sequence). Unmatched junction bases numbered 4, after V lost 4 bases and J lost 1 base. This CDR3 has 15 residues. The CDR3 DNA follows: TGTGCCAGCAGCAGGACAGGGTTGAGCAATCAGCCCCAGCATTTT. Amino acids: CASSRTGLSNQPQHF.

This chain joins TRBV5-1 and TRBJ2-7; 7 bases map to TRBD1. This CDR3 has 14 amino acids. Looked up from germline, CDR1 is SGHRS and CDR2 is YFSETQ. V was pared by 0 bases and J by 4 bases, with 4 bases of the junction left unmatched. The CDR3 region has the DNA TGCGCCAGCAGCTTGGGGGACAGAAGATACGAGCAGTACTTC. It yields the protein CASSLGDRRYEQYF.

The V and J genes are TRBV5-1 and TRBJ2-1; 10 bases match TRBD1. With V trimmed by 3 bases and J by 0 bases, 9 bases remained unmatched. CDR3 size: 18 residues. Germline-derived CDR1 and CDR2 are SGHRS and YFSETQ. CDR3 in DNA: TGCGCCAGCAGCTCGGGACAGGGGTCTCGCTTCTCCTACAATGAGCAGTTCTTC. It yields the protein CASSSGQGSRFSYNEQFF.

J is TRBJ1-5 and V is TRBV19; D not resolved. The V gene's germline CDR1 is LNHDA and CDR2 SQIVND (reference sequence). This CDR3 is built from 14 residues. The V end lost 4 bases, the J end lost 0 bases, and 7 bases lay between the germline ends. The CDR3 nucleotides read TGTGCCAGTAGTAGCCGGTTTAGCAATCAGCCCCAGCATTTT. It is translated as CASSSRFSNQPQHF.

The V gene is TRBV15, the J gene TRBJ1-2; the D gene is possibly TRBD1 (6 bases). V was shortened by 4 bases and J by 3 bases, with 12 bases between the two germline ends. CDR1 and CDR2 from the germline V gene are LNHNV and YYDKDF (reference sequence). The CDR3 is 14 residues long. The CDR3 sequence: CATSKGGTDYGYTF. CDR3 sequence (DNA): TGTGCCACCAGCAAGGGGGGGACGGACTATGGCTACACCTTC.

The V gene is TRBV2, the J gene TRBJ2-2, with D perhaps matching TRBD2 (6 bases). V dropped 8 bases and J dropped 2 bases, with 9 bases sitting between them. Germline-derived CDR1 and CDR2 are SNHLY and FYNNEI. The CDR3 spans 13 residues. CDR3 coding DNA: TGTGCCAGCCGACTAGACAACACCGGGGAGCTGTTTTTT. Translation gives CASRLDNTGELFF. The variable domain in full, completed from reference TRBV2 and TRBJ2-2, reads EPEVTQTPSHQVTQMGQEVILRCVPISNHLYFYWYRQILGQKVEFLVSFYNNEISEKSEIFDDQFSVERPDGSNFTLKIRSTKLEDSAMYFCASRLDNTGELFFGEGSRLTVL.

The CDR3 loop is CASSLVLTGHQETQYF. The DNA for the CDR3 is TGCGCCAGCAGCTTGGTACTTACAGGCCACCAAGAGACCCAGTACTTC. The rearrangement links TRBV5-1 to TRBJ2-5; a weak D match, TRBD1 (5 bases). The CDR3 length is 16 residues. The germline CDR1 and CDR2 sequences are SGHRS and YFSETQ. The V gene lost 0 bases and the J gene lost 0 bases, with 12 bases spanning the gap. Together with reference TRBV5-1 and TRBJ2-5, the CDR3 gives the full variable domain: KAGVTQTPRYLIKTRGQQVTLSCSPISGHRSVSWYQQTPGQGLQFLFEYFSETQRNKGNFPGRFSGRQFSNSRSEMNVSTLELGDSALYLCASSLVLTGHQETQYFGPGTRLLVL.

This sequence joins TRBV7-9 and TRBJ1-2, with 9 bases lining up with TRBD1. Trimming cost V 3 bases and J 6 bases; bases outside gene matches: 14. Per germline, CDR1 SEHNR and CDR2 FQNEAQ (reference sequence). This CDR3 comprises 17 residues. The CDR3 loop reads CASSFSLPGQGSHGYTF. CDR3 bases: TGTGCCAGCAGCTTCTCGCTACCGGGACAGGGATCTCATGGCTACACCTTC.

Concerning this clone: The sample carries other DNA sequences with the same CDR3. The V and J genes are TRBV5-4 and TRBJ1-6; the match to TRBD1 covers 8 bases. The CDR3 consists of 15 residues. J gave up 3 bases and V 2 bases, and 1 base lay outside the gene matches. Germline V gene lookup returns CDR1 SGHNT and CDR2 YYREEE (reference sequence). DNA of the CDR3: TGTGCCAGCAGCTTAGGACAGGGCTATAATTCACCCCTCCACTTT. This sequence encodes CASSLGQGYNSPLHF.

The DNA of the CDR3 is TGTGCCAGCAGTTTGGAGCGCAATCAGCCCCAGCATTTT. It codes for CASSLERNQPQHF. This chain links TRBV28 with TRBJ1-5, with unresolved D. CDR1 and CDR2 (germline): MDHEN, SYDVKM. V lost 3 bases to trimming and J lost 2 bases, with 5 bases between them. This CDR3 contains 13 residues.